These T cell receptor beta chains were read from a single sample in a study of CD8 T cells in ankylosing spondylitis. TCRdb processed the 5' RACE reads anew with MiXCR; each CDR3 protein has one entry. Of under 450,000 distinct CDR3 sequences in the sample, over 15% were seen once. Sequencing input: blood, either unsorted or a sorted T cell fraction (not recorded which). These receptors all come from a male donor with ankylosing spondylitis. Each CDR3 is given with its conserved first and last residue. A D gene is named only where the DNA matches it firmly. Expanded clones are given a class, and other clones once, few, many or no size at all.

CASSDSWAEPGLAGDNEQFF TGTGCCAGCAGCGATAGCTGGGCAGAACCGGGACTAGCGGGAGACAATGAGCAGTTCTTC TRBJ2-1 TRBD2 20 many TRBV12-3/TRBV12-4
CASSSRTGHSSTDTQYF TGTGCCAGCTCATCTAGGACAGGACACTCTAGCACAGATACGCAGTATTTT TRBJ2-3 TRBD1 17 many TRBV18
CASKKTPLSYEQYF TGTGCCAGTAAAAAGACCCCTCTATCCTACGAGCAGTACTTC TRBJ2-7 . 14 . TRBV12-3/TRBV12-4
CSARRRGDNYGYTF TGCAGTGCTAGACGGCGAGGGGACAACTATGGCTACACCTTC TRBJ1-2 . 14 few TRBV20-1
CASRSKREGDTQYF TGTGCCAGCAGGTCGAAGCGGGAGGGAGATACGCAGTATTTT TRBJ2-3 TRBD2 14 . TRBV6-2/TRBV6-3
CASSVDRLQETQYF TGTGCCAGCAGCGTGGACAGGCTCCAAGAGACCCAGTACTTC TRBJ2-5 TRBD1 14 many TRBV7-9
CSATGTVRKETQYF TGCAGTGCTACGGGGACCGTGAGAAAAGAGACCCAGTACTTC TRBJ2-5 . 14 . TRBV20-1
CASSLVGVGVAFF TGTGCCAGCAGTTTAGTAGGGGTTGGTGTAGCTTTCTTT TRBJ1-1 . 13 . TRBV28
CASSQGPSGSPTDTQYF TGCGCCAGCAGCCAAGGTCCTAGCGGGAGTCCCACAGATACGCAGTATTTT TRBJ2-3 TRBD2 17 few TRBV4-3
CSARDLATEAFF TGCAGTGCTAGAGATCTCGCCACTGAAGCTTTCTTT TRBJ1-1 . 12 few TRBV20-1
CSARDIRDRGNSPLHF TGCAGTGCTAGAGATATCCGGGACAGGGGTAATTCACCCCTCCACTTT TRBJ1-6 TRBD1 16 few TRBV20-1
CSVPRQDRGGTGELFF TGCAGTGTCCCCAGGCAGGACAGGGGCGGCACCGGGGAGCTGTTTTTT TRBJ2-2 TRBD1 16 . TRBV20-1
CSARVPGGGGYTF TGCAGTGCTAGAGTCCCAGGGGGTGGCGGCTACACCTTC TRBJ1-2 TRBD1 13 few TRBV20-1
CASSPGGRSTEAFF TGTGCCAGCAGCCCCGGGGGGCGAAGCACTGAAGCTTTCTTT TRBJ1-1 . 14 many TRBV27